A single sample is the source of the 5 T cell receptor beta chains below, sequenced in a study of chemoradiotherapy in HPV16-positive cancers. Produced via immunoSEQ multiplex PCR; TCRdb's table is partial and in-frame only. The table has 25,000 to 30,000 clones, around 90% seen once; the top ten hold around 23%. The sample consisted of blood, taken from a patient who underwent chemoradiotherapy. All receptors come from a human donor with HPV-associated anogenital cancer.

The chain uses TRBV6-5 and TRBJ2-7; 7 bases align to TRBD1. V gave up 2 bases and J gave up 3 bases; unmatched junction bases: 7. The CDR3 runs 15 residues. Germline lookup yields CDR1 MNHEY and CDR2 SVGAGI. The CDR3 here is CASSYSTGAYYEQYF. CDR3 sequence (DNA): TGTGCCAGCAGTTACAGCACAGGGGCCTACTACGAGCAGTACTTC.

The chain uses TRBV5-1 and TRBJ2-5; D might be TRBD2 (5 bases). V was shortened by 0 bases and J by 5 bases, with 14 bases between the two germline ends. This CDR3 contains 15 residues. Germline CDR1 and CDR2: SGHRS and YFSETQ. The CDR3 spells CASSLGEGGGETQYF. As DNA, the CDR3 is TGCGCCAGCAGCTTGGGAGAGGGCGGTGGGGAGACCCAGTACTTC.

In its sample, this clone ranks as medium-sized. This CDR3 is also generated by other DNA sequences in the sample. This sequence joins TRBV19 and TRBJ2-7; no definite D call. This CDR3 has 14 amino acids. V lost 1 base to trimming and J lost 3 bases, with 10 bases between them. Per the germline V gene, CDR1 is LNHDA and CDR2 is SQIVND (reference sequence). The CDR3 here is CASSIGARGYEQYF. Here the CDR3 DNA reads TGTGCCAGTAGTATAGGGGCTCGTGGCTACGAGCAGTACTTC.

This chain uses TRBV6-1 with TRBJ1-1, with 7 bases lining up with TRBD1. This CDR3 region has 14 residues. The germline CDR1 and CDR2 sequences are MNHNS and SASEGT. With 1 base clipped from V and 3 bases from J, the junction kept 2 bases outside the gene matches. Here the CDR3 reads CASSEVTGYTEAFF. The CDR3 nucleotides read TGTGCCAGCAGTGAAGTGACAGGGTACACTGAAGCTTTCTTT.

The chain couples TRBV5-4 to TRBJ1-2; 7 bases line up with TRBD1. V was clipped by 4 bases and J by 5 bases; unmatched bases: 11. Looked up from germline, CDR1 is SGHNT and CDR2 is YYREEE (reference sequence). This CDR3 is built from 15 residues. The DNA for the CDR3 is TGTGCCAGCAGCGGTCTAGGACAGGTGTTGTATGGCTACACCTTC. Its translation: CASSGLGQVLYGYTF.